This T cell receptor beta chain originates from a study of blood T cell repertoires in COVID-19. Germline CDR1 MDHEN, CDR2 SYDVKM. The germline V and J ends were trimmed by 2 bases and 1 base, with 10 bases remaining between them. This CDR3 is built from 15 residues. Generated by immunoSEQ multiplex PCR, the TCRdb table keeps only in-frame clones and is missing some. The data hold about 140,000 clones, with 75% to 90% observed a single time. For this clone: Other nucleotide sequences in the sample specify the same CDR3.

The receptor was isolated from a man between 60 and 75 years old with active or convalescent COVID-19. Sequencing input: peripheral blood. The V call is TRBV28, the J call TRBJ2-3; D is perhaps TRBD2 (6 bases). CDR3 sequence reads: CASSLGGAGTDTQYF. CDR3 sequence (DNA): TGTGCCAGCAGTTTAGGAGGGGCTGGCACAGATACGCAGTATTTT.